This T cell receptor beta chain was recorded in a study of regulatory T cells in long-lasting Graves disease. V lost 9 bases to trimming and J lost 5 bases; unmatched junction nucleotides: 13. CDR1 is MNHNS, CDR2 SASEGT, per germline. CDR3 length: 15 residues. Specified time point: newly diagnosed GD, antithyroid drugs for less than 3 months. PBMC RNA served as the TCR library source. American Thyroid Association guidelines served as the basis for diagnosing Graves' disease. Researchers made TCR beta libraries by using iRepertoire HTBI primers and running Arm-PCR on CDR3 regions. TCRdb reprocessed the multiplex PCR reads with MiXCR, giving one entry per CDR3 protein. Of 400,000 to 550,000 distinct CDR3 sequences listed, under 15% are singletons. These data were also filed under a second study, of T cells in Graves' hyperthyroidism and ophthalmopathy. That work adds: It was considered stable Graves' hyperthyroidism when ophthalmopathy did not progress within 18 months. Most expanded thyroid clonotypes above 0.001 also appeared in blood.

Specimen: peripheral blood mononuclear cells (PBMCs), collected at new diagnosis, from a patient treated with antithyroid drugs. This receptor was identified in a woman aged 25 to 45 with Graves disease. This rearrangement joins TRBV6-1 to TRBJ2-1; 7 nucleotides agree with TRBD2. This CDR3 is CASRPRTSGNNEQFF. The CDR3 DNA follows: TGTGCCAGTCGCCCCCGGACTAGTGGAAACAATGAGCAGTTCTTC.